The 4 T cell receptor beta chains below were found in one sample sequenced in a study of naive and memory T cell subsets. Overall study results and limits: Naive repertoires, especially CD8, held a few larger clonotypes, possibly memory cells re-expressing CD45RA.

These receptors are not linked to any known antigen. Two oligonucleotides, mixed equimolar, formed the beta constant-region primer covering TRBC1 and TRBC2. The ligated cDNA underwent four PCR rounds using SP2 and nested alpha and beta constant-region primers. Via MiXCR, TCRdb re-called the UMI-ligation and nested PCR reads, giving one row per CDR3 protein. Here the sample spans around 100,000 distinct CDR3 sequences, more than 12% being singletons. The sequenced sample was naive CD8+ T cells from blood. The source of these receptors is a human donor in good health.

In its sample, this clonotype was seen many times. This chain connects TRBV19 to TRBJ2-7; the D is unclear. Germline CDR1 reads LNHDA; CDR2 reads SQIVND (reference sequence). There are 13 residues in the CDR3. Trimming removed 5 bases at V and 2 bases at J, with 10 bases between. As DNA, the CDR3 is TGTGCCAGTAGTTCTACTGTTACCTACGAGCAGTACTTC. It is translated as CASSSTVTYEQYF.

The V call is TRBV29-1, the J call TRBJ2-1; no clear D. Germline assignment: CDR1 SQVTM and CDR2 ANQGSEA. V lost 6 bases, J lost 6 bases, and 9 bases lay in between. This CDR3 contains 11 residues. CDR3 in amino acids: CSVPNSNEQFF. The DNA for the CDR3 is TGCAGCGTCCCCAACAGCAATGAGCAGTTCTTC.

This chain joins TRBV12-3 or TRBV12-4 and TRBJ2-3; no firm D call. CDR3 length: 14 amino acids. Trimming pared 3 bases from V and 0 bases from J, leaving 7 bases between. The CDR3 sequence: CASSFKSSTDTQYF. The CDR3 DNA follows: TGTGCCAGCAGTTTCAAATCTAGCACAGATACGCAGTATTTT.

This clonotype was seen ten or more times. The V gene is TRBV15, the J gene TRBJ1-4; no definite D call. V was clipped by 0 bases and J by 4 bases, with 15 bases between them. Germline CDR1 LNHNV, CDR2 YYDKDF (reference sequence). This CDR3 spans 17 amino acids. CDR3 in DNA: TGTGCCACCAGCAGAGATTTTGGGGAAGCTGGTAATGAAAAACTGTTTTTT. This encodes CATSRDFGEAGNEKLFF.